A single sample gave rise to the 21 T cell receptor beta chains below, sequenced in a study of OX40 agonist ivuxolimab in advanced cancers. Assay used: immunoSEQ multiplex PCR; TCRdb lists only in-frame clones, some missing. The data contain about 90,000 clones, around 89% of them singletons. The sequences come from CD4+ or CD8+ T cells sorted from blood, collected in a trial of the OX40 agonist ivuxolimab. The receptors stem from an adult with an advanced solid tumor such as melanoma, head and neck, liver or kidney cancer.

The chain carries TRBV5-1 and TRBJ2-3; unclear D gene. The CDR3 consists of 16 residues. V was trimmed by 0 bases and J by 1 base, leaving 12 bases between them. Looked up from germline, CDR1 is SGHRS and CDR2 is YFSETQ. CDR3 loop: CASSLDLGGRTDTQYF. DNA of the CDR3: TGCGCCAGCAGCTTGGATTTGGGCGGACGCACAGATACGCAGTATTTT.

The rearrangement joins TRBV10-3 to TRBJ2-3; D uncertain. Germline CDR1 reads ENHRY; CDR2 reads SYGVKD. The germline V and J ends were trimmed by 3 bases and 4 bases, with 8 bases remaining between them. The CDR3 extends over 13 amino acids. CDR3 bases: TGTGCCATCAGTGACGTGTGGGCAGATACGCAGTATTTT. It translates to CAISDVWADTQYF.

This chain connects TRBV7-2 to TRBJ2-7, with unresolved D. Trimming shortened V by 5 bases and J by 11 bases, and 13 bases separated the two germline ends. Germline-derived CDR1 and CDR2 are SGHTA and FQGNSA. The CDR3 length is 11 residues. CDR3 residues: CASSPLGTEYF. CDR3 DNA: TGTGCCAGCAGCCCCCTTGGTACGGAGTACTTC.

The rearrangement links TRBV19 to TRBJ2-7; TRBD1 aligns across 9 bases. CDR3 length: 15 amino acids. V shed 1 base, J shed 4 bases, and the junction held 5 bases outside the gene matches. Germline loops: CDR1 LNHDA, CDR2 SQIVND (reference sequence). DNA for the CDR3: TGTGCCAGTAGTATAGGGGACAGGGAGGGTTACGAGCAGTACTTC. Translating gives CASSIGDREGYEQYF.

CDR3 nucleotides: TGCGCCAGCAGCCCAGGACTAGCGGCCAAATACAATGAGCAGTTCTTC. Translating gives CASSPGLAAKYNEQFF. V is TRBV4-1 and J is TRBJ2-1, with 10 bases identical to TRBD2. V was clipped by 4 bases and J by 4 bases; unmatched bases: 7. CDR3 length equals 16 residues. Germline V CDR1 and CDR2: MGHRA, YSYEKL.

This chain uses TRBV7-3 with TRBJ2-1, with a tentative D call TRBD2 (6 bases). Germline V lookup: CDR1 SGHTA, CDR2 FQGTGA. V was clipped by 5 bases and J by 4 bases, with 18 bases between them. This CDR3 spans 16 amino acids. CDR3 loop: CASSRVGSSGYNEQFF. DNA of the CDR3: TGTGCCAGCAGCCGAGTTGGGAGTAGCGGATACAATGAGCAGTTCTTC.

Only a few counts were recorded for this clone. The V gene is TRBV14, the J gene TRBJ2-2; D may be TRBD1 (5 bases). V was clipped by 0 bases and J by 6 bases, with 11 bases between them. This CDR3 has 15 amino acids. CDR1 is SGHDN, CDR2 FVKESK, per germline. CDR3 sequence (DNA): TGTGCCAGCAGCCAAGAGGCAGGGTGGGCCGGGGAGCTGTTTTTT. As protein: CASSQEAGWAGELFF.

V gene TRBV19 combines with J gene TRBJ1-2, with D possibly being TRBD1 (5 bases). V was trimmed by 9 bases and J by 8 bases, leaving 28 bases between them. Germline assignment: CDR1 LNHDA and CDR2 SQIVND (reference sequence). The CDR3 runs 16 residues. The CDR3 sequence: CASRTTGASKSNGYTF. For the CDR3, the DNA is TGTGCCAGCAGGACGACCGGGGCATCGAAGAGTAACGGCTACACCTTC.

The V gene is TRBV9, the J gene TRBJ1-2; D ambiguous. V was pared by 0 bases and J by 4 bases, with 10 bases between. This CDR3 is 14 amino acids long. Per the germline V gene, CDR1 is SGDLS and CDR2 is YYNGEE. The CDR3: CASSVVSFVYGYTF. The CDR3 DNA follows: TGTGCCAGCAGCGTAGTGTCATTCGTCTATGGCTACACCTTC.

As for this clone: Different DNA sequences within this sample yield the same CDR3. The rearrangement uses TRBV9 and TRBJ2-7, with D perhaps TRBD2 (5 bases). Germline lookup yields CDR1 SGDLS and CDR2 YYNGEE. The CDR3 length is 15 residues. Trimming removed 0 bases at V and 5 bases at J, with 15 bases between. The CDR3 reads CASSVDGVGTNEQYF. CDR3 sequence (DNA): TGTGCCAGCAGCGTAGACGGGGTGGGCACAAACGAGCAGTACTTC.

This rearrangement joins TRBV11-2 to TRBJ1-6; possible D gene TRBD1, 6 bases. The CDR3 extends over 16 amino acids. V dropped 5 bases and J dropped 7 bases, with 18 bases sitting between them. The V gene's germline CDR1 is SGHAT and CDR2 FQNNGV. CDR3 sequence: CASSGAGAIRNSPLHF. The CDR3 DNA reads TGTGCCAGCAGCGGGGCGGGGGCTATAAGGAATTCACCCCTCCACTTT.

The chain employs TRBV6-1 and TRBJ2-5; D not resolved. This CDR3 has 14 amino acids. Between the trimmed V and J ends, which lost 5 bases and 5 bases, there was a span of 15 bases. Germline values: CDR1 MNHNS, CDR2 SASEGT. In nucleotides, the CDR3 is TGTGCCAGCAGTCTCCGTGTGAGTCGGGAGACCCAGTACTTC. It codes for CASSLRVSRETQYF.

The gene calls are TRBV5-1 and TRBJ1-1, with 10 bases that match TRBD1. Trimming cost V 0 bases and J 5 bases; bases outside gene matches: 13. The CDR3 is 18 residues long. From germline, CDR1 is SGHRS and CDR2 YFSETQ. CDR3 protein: CASSLETGGAKKWTEAFF. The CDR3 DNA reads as TGCGCCAGCAGCTTGGAGACAGGGGGCGCGAAAAAATGGACTGAAGCTTTCTTT.

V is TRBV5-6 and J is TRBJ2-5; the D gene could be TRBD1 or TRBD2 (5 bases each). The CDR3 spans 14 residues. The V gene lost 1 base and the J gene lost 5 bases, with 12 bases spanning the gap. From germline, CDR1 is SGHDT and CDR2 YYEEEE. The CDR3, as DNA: TGTGCCAGCAGCTTGTTGGGGGAGATGGAGACCCAGTACTTC. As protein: CASSLLGEMETQYF.

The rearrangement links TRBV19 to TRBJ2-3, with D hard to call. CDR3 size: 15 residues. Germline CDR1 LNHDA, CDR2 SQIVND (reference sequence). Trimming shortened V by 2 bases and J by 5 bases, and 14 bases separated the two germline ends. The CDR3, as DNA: TGTGCCAGTAGTATACCCTTCGGGCCCGGAGATACGCAGTATTTT. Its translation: CASSIPFGPGDTQYF.

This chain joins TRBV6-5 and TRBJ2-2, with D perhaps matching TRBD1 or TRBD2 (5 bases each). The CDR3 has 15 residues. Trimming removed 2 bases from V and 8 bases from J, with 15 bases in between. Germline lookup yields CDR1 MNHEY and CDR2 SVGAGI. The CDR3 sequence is CASSYPGTPAGELFF. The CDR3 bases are TGTGCCAGCAGTTACCCTGGGACGCCCGCAGGGGAGCTGTTTTTT.

The CDR3 protein is CAWSARWGDSNQPQHF. For the CDR3, the DNA is TGTGCCTGGAGTGCCCGTTGGGGAGATAGCAATCAGCCCCAGCATTTT. The chain links TRBV30 to TRBJ1-5; D is uncertain. This CDR3 is built from 16 residues. CDR1 is GTSNPN, CDR2 SVGIG, per germline (reference sequence). V lost 1 base and J 0 bases, leaving 13 bases between the germline ends.

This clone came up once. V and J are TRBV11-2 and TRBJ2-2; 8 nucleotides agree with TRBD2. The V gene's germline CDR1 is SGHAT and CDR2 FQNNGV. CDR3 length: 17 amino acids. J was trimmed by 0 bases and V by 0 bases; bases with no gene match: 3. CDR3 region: CASSLDGLAANTGELFF. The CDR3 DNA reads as TGTGCCAGCAGCTTAGACGGACTAGCAGCGAACACCGGGGAGCTGTTTTTT.

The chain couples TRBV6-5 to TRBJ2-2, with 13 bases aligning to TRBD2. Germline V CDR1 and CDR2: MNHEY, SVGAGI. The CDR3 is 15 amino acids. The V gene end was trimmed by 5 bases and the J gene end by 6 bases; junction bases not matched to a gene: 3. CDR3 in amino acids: CASSTSGGGPGELFF. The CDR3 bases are TGTGCCAGCAGTACTAGCGGGGGGGGTCCCGGGGAGCTGTTTTTT.

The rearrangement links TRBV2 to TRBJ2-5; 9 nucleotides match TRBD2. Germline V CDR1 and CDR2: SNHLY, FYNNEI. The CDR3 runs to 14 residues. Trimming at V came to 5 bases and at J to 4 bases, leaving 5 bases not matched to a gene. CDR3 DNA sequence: TGTGCCAGCAGTAGCCGCGGGGGGGGAGAGACCCAGTACTTC. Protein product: CASSSRGGGETQYF.

The CDR3 DNA follows: TGTGCCAGCAGTATGAGGGGGGGCACAGATACGCAGTATTTT. It codes for CASSMRGGTDTQYF. This chain joins TRBV6-5 and TRBJ2-3; D might be TRBD1 or TRBD2, each matching 6 bases. The V end was cut by 5 bases, the J end by 1 base, with 10 bases between. The CDR3 is 14 amino acids. Germline V gene lookup returns CDR1 MNHEY and CDR2 SVGAGI.